This T cell receptor beta chain was recorded in a study of blood T cell repertoires in COVID-19. As for the study in general: Material from acute and convalescent COVID-19 was sourced from the United States, Italy and Spain. PBMCs, B-cell-depleted T cells, or T cells provided the cDNA or gDNA that made up the material.

As processed by the authors: It was from reference gene primer amplification that nucleated cell counts were estimated. Profiled with immunoSEQ multiplex PCR; TCRdb holds only in-frame clones, not every one. The V and J calls and clone size were taken over from that table, and D and trimming were inferred from the DNA. The sample has roughly 160,000 clones, 87% seen once. Enrollment of patients from Seattle took place during active infection, with longitudinal follow-up. Material for sequencing was peripheral blood. The receptor was derived from a woman in her seventies with COVID-19, enrolled during active disease.

The CDR3 reads CAWSGQGNQPQHF. The CDR3 DNA follows: TGTGCCTGGAGTGGACAGGGCAATCAGCCCCAGCATTTT. The V call is TRBV30, the J call TRBJ1-5; maybe TRBD1 (6 bases). Germline V gives CDR1 GTSNPN, CDR2 SVGIG (reference sequence). The CDR3 contains 13 residues. V shed 1 base and J shed 2 bases, with 6 bases lying between them.